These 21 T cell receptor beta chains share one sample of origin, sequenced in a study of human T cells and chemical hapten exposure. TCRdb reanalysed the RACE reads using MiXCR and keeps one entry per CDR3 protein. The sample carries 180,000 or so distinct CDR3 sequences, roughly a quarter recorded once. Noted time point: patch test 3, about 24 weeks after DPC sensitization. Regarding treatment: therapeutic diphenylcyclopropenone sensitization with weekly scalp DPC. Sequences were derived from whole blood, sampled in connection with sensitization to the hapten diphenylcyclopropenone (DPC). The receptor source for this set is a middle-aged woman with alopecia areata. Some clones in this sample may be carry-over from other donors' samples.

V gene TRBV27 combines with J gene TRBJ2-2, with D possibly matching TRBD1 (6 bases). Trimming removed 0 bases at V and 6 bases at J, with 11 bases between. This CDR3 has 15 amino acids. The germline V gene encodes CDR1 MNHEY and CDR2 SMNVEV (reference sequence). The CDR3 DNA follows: TGTGCCAGCAGTTTATCTTCGCGGACAGCCGGGGAGCTGTTTTTT. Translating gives CASSLSSRTAGELFF.

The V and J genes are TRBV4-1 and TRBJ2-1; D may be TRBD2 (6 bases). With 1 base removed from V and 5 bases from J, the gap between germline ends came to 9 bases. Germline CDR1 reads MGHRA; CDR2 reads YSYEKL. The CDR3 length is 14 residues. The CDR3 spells CASSQGGANNEQFF. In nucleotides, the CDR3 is TGCGCCAGCAGCCAAGGCGGGGCGAACAATGAGCAGTTCTTC.

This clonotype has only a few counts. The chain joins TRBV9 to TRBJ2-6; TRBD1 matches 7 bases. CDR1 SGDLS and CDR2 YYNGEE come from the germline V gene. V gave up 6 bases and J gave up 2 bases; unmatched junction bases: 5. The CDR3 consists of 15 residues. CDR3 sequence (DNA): TGTGCCAGCACAAGACAGGGACCTGGGGCCAACGTCCTGACTTTC. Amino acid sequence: CASTRQGPGANVLTF. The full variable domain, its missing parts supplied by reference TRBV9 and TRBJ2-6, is DSGVTQTPKHLITATGQRVTLRCSPRSGDLSVYWYQQSLDQGLQFLIQYYNGEERAKGNILERFSAQQFPDLHSELNLSSLELGDSALYFCASTRQGPGANVLTFGAGSRLTVL.

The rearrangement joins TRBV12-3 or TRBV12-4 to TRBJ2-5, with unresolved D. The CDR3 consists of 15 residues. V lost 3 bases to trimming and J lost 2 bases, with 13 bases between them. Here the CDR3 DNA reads TGTGCCAGCAGTTTTAACAGTCTAATACAAGAGACCCAGTACTTC. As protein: CASSFNSLIQETQYF.

The CDR3 loop reads CASSLAAGREQFF. The CDR3 nucleotides are TGTGCCAGCAGCTTAGCCGCTGGACGAGAGCAGTTCTTC. The chain combines TRBV7-2 with TRBJ2-1; D is unresolved. V shed 0 bases and J shed 10 bases, with 10 bases lying between them. The CDR3 is 13 residues long. Germline CDR1 reads SGHTA; CDR2 reads FQGNSA.

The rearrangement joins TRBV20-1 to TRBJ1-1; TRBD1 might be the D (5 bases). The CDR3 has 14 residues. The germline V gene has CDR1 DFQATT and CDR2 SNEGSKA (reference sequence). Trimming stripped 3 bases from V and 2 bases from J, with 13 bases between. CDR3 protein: CSARGRISNTEAFF. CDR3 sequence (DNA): TGCAGTGCTAGGGGGCGCATCAGCAACACTGAAGCTTTCTTT.

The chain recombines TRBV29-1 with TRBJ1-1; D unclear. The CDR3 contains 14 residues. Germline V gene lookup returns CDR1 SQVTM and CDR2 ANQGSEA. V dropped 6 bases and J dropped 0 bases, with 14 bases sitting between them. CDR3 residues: CSVCDTAVNTEAFF. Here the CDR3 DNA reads TGCAGCGTGTGTGACACAGCAGTGAACACTGAAGCTTTCTTT. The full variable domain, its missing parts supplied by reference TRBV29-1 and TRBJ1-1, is SAVISQKPSRDICQRGTSLTIQCQVDSQVTMMFWYRQQPGQSLTLIATANQGSEATYESGFVIDKFPISRPNLTFSTLTVSNMSPEDSSIYLCSVCDTAVNTEAFFGQGTRLTVV.

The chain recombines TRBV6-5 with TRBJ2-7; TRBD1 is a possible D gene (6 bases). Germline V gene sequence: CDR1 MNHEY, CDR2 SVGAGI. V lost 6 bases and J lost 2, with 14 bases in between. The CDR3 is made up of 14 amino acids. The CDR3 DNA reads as TGTGCCAGCAGCATAGACAGGCGGACCTACGAGCAGTACTTC. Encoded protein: CASSIDRRTYEQYF.

The CDR3 DNA sequence: TGCGCCAGCAGCCAAGATCAATCCGGCACCATATATTTT. Protein sequence: CASSQDQSGTIYF. J is TRBJ1-3 and V is TRBV4-1, with D uncertain. Germline loops: CDR1 MGHRA, CDR2 YSYEKL. This CDR3 spans 13 amino acids. Trimming removed 0 bases from V and 9 bases from J, with 9 bases in between.

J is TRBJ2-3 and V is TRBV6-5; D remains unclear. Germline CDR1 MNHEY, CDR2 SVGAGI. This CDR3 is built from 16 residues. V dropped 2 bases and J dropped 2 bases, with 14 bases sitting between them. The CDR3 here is CASSYRGDFFTDTQYF. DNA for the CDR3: TGTGCCAGCAGTTACCGAGGCGACTTTTTCACAGATACGCAGTATTTT.

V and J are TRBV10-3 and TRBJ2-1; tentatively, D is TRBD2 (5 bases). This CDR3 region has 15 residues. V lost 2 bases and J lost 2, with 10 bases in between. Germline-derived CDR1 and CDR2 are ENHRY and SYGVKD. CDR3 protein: CAISERRAAYNEQFF. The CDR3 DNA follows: TGTGCCATCAGTGAGAGGCGGGCCGCCTACAATGAGCAGTTCTTC.

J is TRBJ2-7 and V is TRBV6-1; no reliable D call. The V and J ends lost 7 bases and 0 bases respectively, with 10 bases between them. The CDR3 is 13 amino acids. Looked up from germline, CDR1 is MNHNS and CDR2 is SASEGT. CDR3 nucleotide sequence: TGTGCCAGCAATAGGGAATCCTCCTACGAGCAGTACTTC. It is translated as CASNRESSYEQYF.

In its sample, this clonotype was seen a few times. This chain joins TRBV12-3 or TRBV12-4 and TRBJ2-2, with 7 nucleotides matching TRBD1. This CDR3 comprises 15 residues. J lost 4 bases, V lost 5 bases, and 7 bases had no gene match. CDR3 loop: CASSLRQGATGELFF. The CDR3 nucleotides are TGTGCCAGCAGTCTAAGACAGGGAGCCACCGGGGAGCTGTTTTTT.

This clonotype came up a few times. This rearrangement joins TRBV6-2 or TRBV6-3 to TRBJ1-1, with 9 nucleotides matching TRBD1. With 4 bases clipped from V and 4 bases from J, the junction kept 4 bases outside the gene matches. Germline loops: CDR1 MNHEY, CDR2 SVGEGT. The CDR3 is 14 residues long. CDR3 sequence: CASSSDRGITEAFF. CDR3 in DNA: TGTGCCAGCAGTTCGGACAGGGGAATCACTGAAGCTTTCTTT.

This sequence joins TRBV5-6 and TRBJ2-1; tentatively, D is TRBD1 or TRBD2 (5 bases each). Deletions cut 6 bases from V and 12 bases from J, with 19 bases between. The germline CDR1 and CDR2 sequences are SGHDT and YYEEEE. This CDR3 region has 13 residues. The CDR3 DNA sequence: TGTGCCAGCACCTACGCCGGGGTGGGGCTGCAGTTCTTC. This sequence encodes CASTYAGVGLQFF.

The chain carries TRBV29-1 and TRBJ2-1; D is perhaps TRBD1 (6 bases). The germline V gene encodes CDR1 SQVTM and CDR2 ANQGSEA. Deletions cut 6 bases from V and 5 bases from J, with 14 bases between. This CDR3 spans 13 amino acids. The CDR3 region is CSVQGGLHNEQFF. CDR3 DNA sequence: TGCAGCGTACAGGGCGGACTCCACAATGAGCAGTTCTTC.

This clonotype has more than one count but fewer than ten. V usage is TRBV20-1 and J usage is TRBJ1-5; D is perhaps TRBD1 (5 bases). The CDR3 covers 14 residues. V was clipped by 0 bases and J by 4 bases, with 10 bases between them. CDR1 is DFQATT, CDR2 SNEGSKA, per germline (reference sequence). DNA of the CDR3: TGCAGTGCTAGAGAAGGGGCAGGGAATCAGCCCCAGCATTTT. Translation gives CSAREGAGNQPQHF.

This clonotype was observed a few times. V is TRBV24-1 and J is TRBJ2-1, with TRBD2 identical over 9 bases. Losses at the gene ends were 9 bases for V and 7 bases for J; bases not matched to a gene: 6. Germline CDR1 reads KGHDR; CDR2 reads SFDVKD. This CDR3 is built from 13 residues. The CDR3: CATSAGGRNEQFF. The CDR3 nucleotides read TGTGCCACCTCAGCGGGAGGTCGGAATGAGCAGTTCTTC.

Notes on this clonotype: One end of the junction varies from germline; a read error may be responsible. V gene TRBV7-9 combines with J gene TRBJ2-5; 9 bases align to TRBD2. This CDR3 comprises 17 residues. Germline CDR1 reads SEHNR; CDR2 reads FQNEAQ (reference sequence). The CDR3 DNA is TGTGCCAGCAGCTCTCTAGCGGGAACCCCTTGGGGAGAGACCCGGTACTTC. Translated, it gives CASSSLAGTPWGETRYF.

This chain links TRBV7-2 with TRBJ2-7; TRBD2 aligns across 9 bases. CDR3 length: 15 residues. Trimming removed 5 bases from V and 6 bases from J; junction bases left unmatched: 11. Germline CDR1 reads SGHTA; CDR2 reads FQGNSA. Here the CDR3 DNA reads TGTGCCAGCAGCCCCGTAGCGGGAGTGGGGGTCGAGCAGTACTTC. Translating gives CASSPVAGVGVEQYF.

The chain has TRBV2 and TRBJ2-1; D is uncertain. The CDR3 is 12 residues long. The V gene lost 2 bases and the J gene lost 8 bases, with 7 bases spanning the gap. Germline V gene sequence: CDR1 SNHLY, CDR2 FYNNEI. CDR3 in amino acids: CASSEWWDEQFF. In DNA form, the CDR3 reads TGTGCCAGCAGTGAATGGTGGGATGAGCAGTTCTTC.